The rows below give T cell receptor beta chains drawn from one sample of a study of blood T cell repertoires in COVID-19. Measured with immunoSEQ multiplex PCR; TCRdb has only the in-frame clones, and not every one. The sample lists approximately 72,000 clones, about 89% occurring once. The sequenced material came from peripheral blood. Source of these receptors: a woman aged 60-75 years with acute or convalescent COVID-19. CDR3s include the opening cysteine and the closing phenylalanine or tryptophan. The D gene is left open where the match is weak. The size field is filled for only some rows; it gives once, few, many or a size class.

d_call,j_call,clone_size,v_call,cdr3_nt,cdr3_aa
NA,TRBJ2-5,NA,TRBV18,TGTGCCAGCTCCGGTCTAGCTCACCAAGAGACCCAGTACTTC,CASSGLAHQETQYF
TRBD1,TRBJ1-6,NA,TRBV6-5,TGTGCCAGCACAATAGACGGGACAGGGCACCTCCCCCTCCACTTT,CASTIDGTGHLPLHF
NA,TRBJ2-1,NA,TRBV4-1,TGCGCCAGCAGCCACAGGGGCAATGAGCAGTTCTTC,CASSHRGNEQFF
TRBD1,TRBJ1-2,NA,TRBV30,TGTGCCTGGACTCCGGACAGGGGACATTATGGCTACACCTTC,CAWTPDRGHYGYTF
TRBD2,TRBJ2-3,NA,TRBV5-1,TGCGCCAGCAGCTTAGCGGGGGTTTTCACAGATACGCAGTATTTT,CASSLAGVFTDTQYF
NA,TRBJ2-3,NA,TRBV3-1/TRBV3-2,TGTGCCAGCAGCCAAGGTAGCGCCACAGATACGCAGTATTTT,CASSQGSATDTQYF
TRBD1,TRBJ2-4,NA,TRBV5-5,TGTGCCAGCAGCACTGACAGGGTGGGGGCCAAAAACATTCAGTACTTC,CASSTDRVGAKNIQYF
TRBD1,TRBJ1-5,NA,TRBV10-3,TGTGCCATCAGTGGCCGACAGGGCGATCAGCCCCAGCATTTT,CAISGRQGDQPQHF
NA,TRBJ1-1,NA,TRBV2,TGTGCCAGCAGTGAGCGAGGGGGCACTGAAGCTTTCTTT,CASSERGGTEAFF
NA,TRBJ1-1,once,TRBV5-6,TGTGCCAGCAGCTTGGCCGGGAGGACTGAAGCTTTCTTT,CASSLAGRTEAFF
TRBD2,TRBJ2-3,NA,TRBV7-9,TGTGCCAGCAGCTTAGAAGGACTAGCATTAACGAACGCAGATACGCAGTATTTT,CASSLEGLALTNADTQYF
TRBD2,TRBJ2-1,NA,TRBV29-1,TGCAGCGTGCTAACTAGCGGGGGGGCGGGTGAGCAGTTCTTC,CSVLTSGGAGEQFF
NA,TRBJ2-5,NA,TRBV7-9,TGTGCCAGCAGCTTTAGAGAGACCCAGTACTTC,CASSFRETQYF
TRBD1,TRBJ2-1,NA,TRBV7-3,TGTGCCGCAAGACCGGGACAGGGGGTCCCGAGCTCCTACAATGAGCAGTTCTTC,CAARPGQGVPSSYNEQFF
NA,TRBJ1-5,NA,TRBV7-2,TGTGCCAGCAGCTTAGACAGCCAGCCCCAGCATTTT,CASSLDSQPQHF
NA,TRBJ2-7,NA,TRBV7-9,TGTGCCAGCAGCCCGGACAGAGCCTACGAGCAGTACTTC,CASSPDRAYEQYF
TRBD2,TRBJ2-7,NA,TRBV13,TGTGCCAGCAGCACCCAAAGCGGGGCCTTTTACGAGCAGTACTTC,CASSTQSGAFYEQYF
NA,TRBJ2-3,NA,TRBV29-1,TGCAGCATAACCGGGACACTAAGCACAGATACGCAGTATTTT,CSITGTLSTDTQYF
NA,TRBJ1-1,NA,TRBV7-9,TGTGCCAGCAGCAACAACAGGGAGGAAGCTTTCTTT,CASSNNREEAFF
TRBD1,TRBJ2-5,NA,TRBV3-1/TRBV3-2,TGTGCCAGCAGCCAAGAGCTCCCGGGACAGGGGGCAGAGACCCAGTACTTC,CASSQELPGQGAETQYF
TRBD1,TRBJ1-5,NA,TRBV6-5,TGTGCCAGCAGACGGACAGGGGGAAATCAGCCCCAGCATTTT,CASRRTGGNQPQHF
NA,TRBJ1-1,NA,TRBV6-5,TGTGCCAGCAGTTACTCGGGGAGACATCGCACTGAAGCTTTCTTT,CASSYSGRHRTEAFF
TRBD1,TRBJ1-2,NA,TRBV9,TGTGCCAGCAGCGCCAGACAGGGGGGGAGGAGTGGCTACACCTTC,CASSARQGGRSGYTF
NA,TRBJ2-5,NA,TRBV5-4,TGTGCCAGCAGCTCAGTCGGACAGAGAAAAGAGACCCAGTACTTC,CASSSVGQRKETQYF
NA,TRBJ1-4,NA,TRBV4-2,TGTGCCAGCAGCCAAGGGGCACTCCGGGGAAATGAAAAACTGTTTTTT,CASSQGALRGNEKLFF
TRBD2,TRBJ2-3,NA,TRBV5-4,TGTGCCAGCAGCCCGGGACTAGCGGGAATGGCTAACACAGATACGCAGTATTTT,CASSPGLAGMANTDTQYF
NA,TRBJ2-5,NA,TRBV5-1,TGCGCCAGCAGCTTGGCATTGGGCGGAGGAGAGACCCAGTACTTC,CASSLALGGGETQYF
NA,TRBJ2-7,NA,TRBV18,TGTGCCAGCTCACCAGCAAGCAACGAGCAGTACTTC,CASSPASNEQYF
NA,TRBJ1-5,NA,TRBV6-5,TGTGCCAGCAGTAGGGGGGGGAATCAGCCCCAGCATTTT,CASSRGGNQPQHF
TRBD2,TRBJ2-1,NA,TRBV5-1,TGCGCCAGCAGCCTCGAGACTAGCGGGGGGGATGAGCAGTTCTTC,CASSLETSGGDEQFF
TRBD1,TRBJ1-6,NA,TRBV3-1/TRBV3-2,TGTGCCAGCAGCTCGAATCCAGGGGGCTTTCGGGGGAATTCACCCCTCCACTTT,CASSSNPGGFRGNSPLHF
TRBD1,TRBJ2-7,NA,TRBV16,TGTGCCAGCAGCCACCCCGGGACAGAGAGCTCCTACGAGCAGTACTTC,CASSHPGTESSYEQYF
NA,TRBJ2-3,NA,TRBV30,TGTGCCTGGAGTGTAGCAGGGGACAGCACAGATACGCAGTATTTT,CAWSVAGDSTDTQYF
NA,TRBJ1-2,NA,TRBV3-1/TRBV3-2,TGTGCCAGCAGCCAAGAGAGGGCGAGGGGCTACACCTTC,CASSQERARGYTF
TRBD1,TRBJ1-5,NA,TRBV5-6,TGTGCCAGCAGGAAACAGGGGCTAGAGCCCCAGCATTTT,CASRKQGLEPQHF
NA,TRBJ1-2,NA,TRBV6-5,TGTGCCAGCACGCCACAAGATTATGGCTACACCTTC,CASTPQDYGYTF
NA,TRBJ2-3,NA,TRBV3-1/TRBV3-2,TGTGCCAGCAGCCTCGCCGGGACTTATATCAACGATCCGCAGTATTTT,CASSLAGTYINDPQYF